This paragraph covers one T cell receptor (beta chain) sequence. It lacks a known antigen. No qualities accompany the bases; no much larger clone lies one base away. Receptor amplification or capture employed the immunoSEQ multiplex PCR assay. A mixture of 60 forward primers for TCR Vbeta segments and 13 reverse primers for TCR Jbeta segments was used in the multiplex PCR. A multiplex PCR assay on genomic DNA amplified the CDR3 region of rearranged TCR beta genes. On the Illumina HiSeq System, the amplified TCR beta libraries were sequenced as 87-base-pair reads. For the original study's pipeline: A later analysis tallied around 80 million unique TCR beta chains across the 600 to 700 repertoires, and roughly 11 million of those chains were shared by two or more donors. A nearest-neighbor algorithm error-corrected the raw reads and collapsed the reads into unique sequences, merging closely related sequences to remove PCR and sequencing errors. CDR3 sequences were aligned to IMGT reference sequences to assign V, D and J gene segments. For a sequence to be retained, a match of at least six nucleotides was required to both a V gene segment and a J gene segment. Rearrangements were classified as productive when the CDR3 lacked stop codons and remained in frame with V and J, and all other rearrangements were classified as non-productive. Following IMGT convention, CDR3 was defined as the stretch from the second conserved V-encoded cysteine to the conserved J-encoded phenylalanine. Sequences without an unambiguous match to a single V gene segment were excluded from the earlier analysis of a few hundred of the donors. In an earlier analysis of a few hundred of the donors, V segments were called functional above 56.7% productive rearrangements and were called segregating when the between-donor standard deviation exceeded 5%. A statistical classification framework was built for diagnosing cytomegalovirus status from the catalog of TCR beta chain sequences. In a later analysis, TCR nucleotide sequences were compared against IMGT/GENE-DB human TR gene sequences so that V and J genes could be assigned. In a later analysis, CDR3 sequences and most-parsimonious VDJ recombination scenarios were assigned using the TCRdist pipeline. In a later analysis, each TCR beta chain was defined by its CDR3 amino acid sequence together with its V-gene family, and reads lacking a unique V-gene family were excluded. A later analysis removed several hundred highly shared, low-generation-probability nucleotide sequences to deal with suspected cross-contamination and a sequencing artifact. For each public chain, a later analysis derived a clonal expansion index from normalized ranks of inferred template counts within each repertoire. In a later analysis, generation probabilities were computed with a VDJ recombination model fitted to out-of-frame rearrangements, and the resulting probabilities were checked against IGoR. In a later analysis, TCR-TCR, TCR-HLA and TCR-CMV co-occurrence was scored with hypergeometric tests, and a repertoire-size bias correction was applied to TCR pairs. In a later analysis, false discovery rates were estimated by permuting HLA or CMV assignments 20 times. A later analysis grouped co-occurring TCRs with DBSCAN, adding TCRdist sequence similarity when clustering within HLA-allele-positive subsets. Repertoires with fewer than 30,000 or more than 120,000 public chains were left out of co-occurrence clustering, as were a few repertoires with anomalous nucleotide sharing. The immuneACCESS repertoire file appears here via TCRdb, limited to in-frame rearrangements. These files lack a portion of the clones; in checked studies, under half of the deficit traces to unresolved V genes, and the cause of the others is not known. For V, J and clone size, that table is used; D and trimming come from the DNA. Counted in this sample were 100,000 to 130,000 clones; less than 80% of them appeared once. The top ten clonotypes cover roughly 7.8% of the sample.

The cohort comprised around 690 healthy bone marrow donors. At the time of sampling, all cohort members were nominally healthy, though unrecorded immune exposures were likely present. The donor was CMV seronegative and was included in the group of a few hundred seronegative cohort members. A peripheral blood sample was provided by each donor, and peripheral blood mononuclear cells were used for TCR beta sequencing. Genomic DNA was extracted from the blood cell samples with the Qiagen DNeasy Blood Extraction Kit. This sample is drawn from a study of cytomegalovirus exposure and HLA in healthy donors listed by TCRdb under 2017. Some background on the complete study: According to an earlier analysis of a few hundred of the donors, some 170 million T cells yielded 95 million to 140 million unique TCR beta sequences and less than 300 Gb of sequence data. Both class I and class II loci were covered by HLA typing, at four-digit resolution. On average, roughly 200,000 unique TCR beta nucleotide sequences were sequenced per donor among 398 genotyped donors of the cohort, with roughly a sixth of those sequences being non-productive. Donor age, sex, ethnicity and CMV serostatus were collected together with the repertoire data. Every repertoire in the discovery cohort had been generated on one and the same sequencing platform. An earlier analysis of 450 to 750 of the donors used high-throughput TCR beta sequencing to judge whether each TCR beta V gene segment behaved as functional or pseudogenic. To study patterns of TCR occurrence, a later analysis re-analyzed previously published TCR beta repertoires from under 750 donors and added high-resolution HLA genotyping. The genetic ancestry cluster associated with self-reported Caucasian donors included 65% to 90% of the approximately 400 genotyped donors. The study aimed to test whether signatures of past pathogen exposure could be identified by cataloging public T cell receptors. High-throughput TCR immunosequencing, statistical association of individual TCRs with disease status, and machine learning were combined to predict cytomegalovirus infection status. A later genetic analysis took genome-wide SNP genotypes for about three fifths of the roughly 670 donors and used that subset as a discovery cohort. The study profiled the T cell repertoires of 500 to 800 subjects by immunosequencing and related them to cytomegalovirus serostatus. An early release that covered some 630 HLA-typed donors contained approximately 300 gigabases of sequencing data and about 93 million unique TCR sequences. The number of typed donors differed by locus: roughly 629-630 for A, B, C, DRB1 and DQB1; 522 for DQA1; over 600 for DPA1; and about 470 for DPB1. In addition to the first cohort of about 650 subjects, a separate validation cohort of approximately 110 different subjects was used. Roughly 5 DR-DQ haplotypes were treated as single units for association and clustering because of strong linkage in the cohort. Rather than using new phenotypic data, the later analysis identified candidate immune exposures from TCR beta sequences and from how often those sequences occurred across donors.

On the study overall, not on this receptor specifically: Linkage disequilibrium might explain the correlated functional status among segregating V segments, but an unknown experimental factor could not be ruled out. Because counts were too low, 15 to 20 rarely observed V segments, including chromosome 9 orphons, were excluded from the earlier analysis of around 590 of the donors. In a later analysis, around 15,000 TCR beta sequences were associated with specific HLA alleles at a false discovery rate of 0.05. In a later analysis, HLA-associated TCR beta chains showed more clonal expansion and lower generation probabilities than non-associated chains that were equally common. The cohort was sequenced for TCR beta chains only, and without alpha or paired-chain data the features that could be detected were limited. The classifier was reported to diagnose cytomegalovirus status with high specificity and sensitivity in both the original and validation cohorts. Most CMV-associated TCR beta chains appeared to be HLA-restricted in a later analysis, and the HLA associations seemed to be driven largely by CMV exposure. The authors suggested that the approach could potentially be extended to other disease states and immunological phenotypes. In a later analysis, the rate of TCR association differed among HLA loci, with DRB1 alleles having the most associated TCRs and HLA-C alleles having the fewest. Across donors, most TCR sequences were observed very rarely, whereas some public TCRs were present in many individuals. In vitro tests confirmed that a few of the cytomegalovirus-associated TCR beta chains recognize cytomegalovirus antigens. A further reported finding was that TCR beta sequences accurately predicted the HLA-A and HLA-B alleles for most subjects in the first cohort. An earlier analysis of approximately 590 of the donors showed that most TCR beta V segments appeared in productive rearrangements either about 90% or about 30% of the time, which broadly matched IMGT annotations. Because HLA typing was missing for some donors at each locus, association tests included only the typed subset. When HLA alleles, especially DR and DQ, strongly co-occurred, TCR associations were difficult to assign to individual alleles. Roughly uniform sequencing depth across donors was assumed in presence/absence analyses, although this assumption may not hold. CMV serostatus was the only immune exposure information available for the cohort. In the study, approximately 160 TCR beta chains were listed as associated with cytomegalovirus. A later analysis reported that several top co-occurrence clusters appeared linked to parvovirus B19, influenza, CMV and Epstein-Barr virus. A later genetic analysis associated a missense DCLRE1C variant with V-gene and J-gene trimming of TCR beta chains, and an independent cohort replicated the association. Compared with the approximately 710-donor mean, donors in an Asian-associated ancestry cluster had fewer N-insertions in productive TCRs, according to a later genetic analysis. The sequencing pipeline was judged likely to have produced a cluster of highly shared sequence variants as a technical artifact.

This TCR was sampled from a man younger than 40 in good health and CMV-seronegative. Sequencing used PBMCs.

The DNA reads as follows: TGTGCCAGCAGCGTCACAGTGAGCTCTGGAAACACCATATATTTT. Its coded protein is CASSVTVSSGNTIYF. The chain couples TRBV7-9 to TRBJ1-3, with the D gene too uncertain to name. Based on the germline V gene (reference sequence), the CDR1 and CDR2 sequences are SEHNR and FQNEAQ. A distance of 11 bases separates the germline ends of V and J, which lose 5 bases and 0 bases respectively. The CDR3 starts with the cysteine, ends with the phenylalanine, and has 15 residues. Left in the record is the CDR3 DNA by itself, 45 bases read in frame from the first base.